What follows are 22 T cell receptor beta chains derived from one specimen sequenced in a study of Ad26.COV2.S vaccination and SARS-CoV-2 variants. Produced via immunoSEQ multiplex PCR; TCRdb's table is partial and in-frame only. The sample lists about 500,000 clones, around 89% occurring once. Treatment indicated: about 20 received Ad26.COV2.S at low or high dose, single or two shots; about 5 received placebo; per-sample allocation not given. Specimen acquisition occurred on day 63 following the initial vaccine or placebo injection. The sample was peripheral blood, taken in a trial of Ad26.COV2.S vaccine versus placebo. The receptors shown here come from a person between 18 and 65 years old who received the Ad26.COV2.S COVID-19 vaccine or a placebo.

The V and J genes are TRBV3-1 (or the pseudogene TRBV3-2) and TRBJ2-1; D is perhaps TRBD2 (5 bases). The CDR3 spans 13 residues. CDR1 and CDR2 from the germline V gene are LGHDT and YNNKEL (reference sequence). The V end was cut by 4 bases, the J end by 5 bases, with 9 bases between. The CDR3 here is CASSLGLNNEQFF. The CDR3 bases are TGTGCCAGCAGCCTCGGACTCAACAATGAGCAGTTCTTC.

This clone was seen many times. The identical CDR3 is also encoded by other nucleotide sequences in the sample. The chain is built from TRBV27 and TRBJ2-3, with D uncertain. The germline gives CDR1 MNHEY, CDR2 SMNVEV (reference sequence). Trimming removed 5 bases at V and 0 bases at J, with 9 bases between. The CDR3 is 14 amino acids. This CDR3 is CASSPRTSTDTQYF. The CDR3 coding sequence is TGTGCCAGCAGTCCCCGAACTAGCACAGATACGCAGTATTTT.

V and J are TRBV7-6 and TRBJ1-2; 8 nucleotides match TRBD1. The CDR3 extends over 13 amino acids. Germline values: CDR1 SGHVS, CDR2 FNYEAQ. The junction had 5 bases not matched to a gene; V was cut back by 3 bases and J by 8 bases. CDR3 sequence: CASSFQGAGGYTF. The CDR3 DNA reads TGTGCCAGCAGCTTCCAGGGGGCAGGGGGCTACACCTTC.

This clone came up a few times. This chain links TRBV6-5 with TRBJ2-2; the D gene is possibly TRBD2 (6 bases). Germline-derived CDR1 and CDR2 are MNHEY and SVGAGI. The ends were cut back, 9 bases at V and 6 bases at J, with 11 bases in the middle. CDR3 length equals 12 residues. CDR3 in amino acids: CARGGGAGELFF. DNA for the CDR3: TGTGCCAGGGGAGGAGGGGCCGGGGAGCTGTTTTTT.

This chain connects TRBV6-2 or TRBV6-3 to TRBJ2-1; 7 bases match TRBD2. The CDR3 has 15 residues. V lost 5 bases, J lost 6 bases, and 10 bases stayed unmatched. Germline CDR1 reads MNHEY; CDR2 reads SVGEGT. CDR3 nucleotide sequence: TGTGCCAGCAGTCCGCGACTAGCTCTCGGCAATGAGCAGTTCTTC. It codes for CASSPRLALGNEQFF.

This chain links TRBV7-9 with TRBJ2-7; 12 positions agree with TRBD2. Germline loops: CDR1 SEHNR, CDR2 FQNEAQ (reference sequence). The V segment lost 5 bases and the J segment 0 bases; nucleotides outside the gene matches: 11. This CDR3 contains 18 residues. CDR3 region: CASSQGLAGSRSSYEQYF. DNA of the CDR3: TGTGCCAGCAGCCAAGGACTAGCGGGATCCCGTAGCTCCTACGAGCAGTACTTC.

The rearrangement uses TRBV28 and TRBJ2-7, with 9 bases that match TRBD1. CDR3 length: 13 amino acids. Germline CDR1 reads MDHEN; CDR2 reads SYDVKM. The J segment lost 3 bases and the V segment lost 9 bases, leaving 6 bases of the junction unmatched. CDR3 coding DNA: TGTGCCAGTACGACAGGGGGGTTCTACGAGCAGTACTTC. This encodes CASTTGGFYEQYF.

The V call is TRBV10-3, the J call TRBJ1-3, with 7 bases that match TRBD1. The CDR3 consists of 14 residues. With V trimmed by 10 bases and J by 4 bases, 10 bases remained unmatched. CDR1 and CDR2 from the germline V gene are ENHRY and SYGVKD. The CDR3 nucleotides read TGTGCCAGCAGGGACAGCTCATCCGGAAACACCATATATTTT. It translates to CASRDSSSGNTIYF.

CDR3 in amino acids: CSDGQGYNEQFF. CDR3 nucleotides: TGCAGCGACGGACAGGGTTACAATGAGCAGTTCTTC. This chain joins TRBV29-1 and TRBJ2-1; 8 bases map to TRBD1. From germline, CDR1 is SQVTM and CDR2 ANQGSEA. Trimming removed 7 bases from V and 4 bases from J; junction bases left unmatched: 3. There are 12 residues in the CDR3.

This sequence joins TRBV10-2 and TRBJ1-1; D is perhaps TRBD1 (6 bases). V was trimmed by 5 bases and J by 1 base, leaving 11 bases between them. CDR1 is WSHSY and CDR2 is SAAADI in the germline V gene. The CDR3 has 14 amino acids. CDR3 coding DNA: TGCGCCAGCAGTTTTGGACAGACGAACACTGAAGCTTTCTTT. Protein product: CASSFGQTNTEAFF.

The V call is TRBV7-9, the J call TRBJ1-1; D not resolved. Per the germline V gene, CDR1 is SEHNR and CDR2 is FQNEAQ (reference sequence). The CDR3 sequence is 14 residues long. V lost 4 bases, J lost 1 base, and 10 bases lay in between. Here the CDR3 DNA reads TGTGCCAGCAGCTCACAACGGTCGAACACTGAAGCTTTCTTT. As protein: CASSSQRSNTEAFF. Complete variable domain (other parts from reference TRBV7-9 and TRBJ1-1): DTGVSQNPRHKITKRGQNVTFRCDPISEHNRLYWYRQTLGQGPEFLTYFQNEAQLEKSRLLSDRFSAERPKGSFSTLEIQRTEQGDSAMYLCASSSQRSNTEAFFGQGTRLTVV.

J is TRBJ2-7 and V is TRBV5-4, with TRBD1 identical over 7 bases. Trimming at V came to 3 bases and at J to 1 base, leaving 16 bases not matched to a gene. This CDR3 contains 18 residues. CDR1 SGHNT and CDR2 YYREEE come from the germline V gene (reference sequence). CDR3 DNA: TGTGCCAGCAGCTCCGGACCGTCCGGGACAGTCACATCCTACGAGCAGTACTTC. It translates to CASSSGPSGTVTSYEQYF. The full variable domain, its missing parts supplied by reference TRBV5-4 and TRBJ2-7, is ETGVTQSPTHLIKTRGQQVTLRCSSQSGHNTVSWYQQALGQGPQFIFQYYREEENGRGNFPPRFSGLQFPNYSSELNVNALELDDSALYLCASSSGPSGTVTSYEQYFGPGTRLTVT.

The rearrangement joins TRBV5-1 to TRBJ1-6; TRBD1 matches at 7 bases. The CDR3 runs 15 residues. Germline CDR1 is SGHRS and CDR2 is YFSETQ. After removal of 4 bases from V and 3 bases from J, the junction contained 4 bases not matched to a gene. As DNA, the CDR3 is TGCGCCAGCAGCGGGTCAGGGGGCTATAATTCACCCCTCCACTTT. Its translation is CASSGSGGYNSPLHF.

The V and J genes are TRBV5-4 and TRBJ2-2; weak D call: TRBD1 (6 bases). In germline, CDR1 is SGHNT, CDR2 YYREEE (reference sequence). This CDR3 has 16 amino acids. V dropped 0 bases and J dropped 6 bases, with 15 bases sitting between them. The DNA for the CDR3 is TGTGCCAGCAGCTTGGTTAGGGGGATAATATCCGGGGAGCTGTTTTTT. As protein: CASSLVRGIISGELFF.

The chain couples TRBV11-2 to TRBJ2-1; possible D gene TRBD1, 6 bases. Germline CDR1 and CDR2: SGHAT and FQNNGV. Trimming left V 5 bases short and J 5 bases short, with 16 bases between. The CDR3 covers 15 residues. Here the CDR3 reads CASSGVRGQHNEQFF. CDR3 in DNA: TGTGCCAGCAGCGGAGTCAGGGGTCAGCACAATGAGCAGTTCTTC. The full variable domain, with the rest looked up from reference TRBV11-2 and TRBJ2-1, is EAGVAQSPRYKIIEKRQSVAFWCNPISGHATLYWYQQILGQGPKLLIQFQNNGVVDDSQLPKDRFSAERLKGVDSTLKIQPAKLEDSAVYLCASSGVRGQHNEQFFGPGTRLTVL.

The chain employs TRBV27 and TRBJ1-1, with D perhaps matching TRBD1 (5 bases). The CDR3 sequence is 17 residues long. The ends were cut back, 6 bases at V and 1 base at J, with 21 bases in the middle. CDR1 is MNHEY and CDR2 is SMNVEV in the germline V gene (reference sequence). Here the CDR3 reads CASRPPQGRSSNTEAFF. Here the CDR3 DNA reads TGTGCCAGCAGGCCACCTCAGGGCAGGTCGTCGAACACTGAAGCTTTCTTT.

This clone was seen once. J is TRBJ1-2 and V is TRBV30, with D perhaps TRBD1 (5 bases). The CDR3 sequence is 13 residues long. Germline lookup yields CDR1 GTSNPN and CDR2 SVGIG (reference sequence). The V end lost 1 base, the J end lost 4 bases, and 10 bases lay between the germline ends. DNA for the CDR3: TGTGCCTGGAGTGGGGGCGCGGCCTATGGCTACACCTTC. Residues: CAWSGGAAYGYTF.

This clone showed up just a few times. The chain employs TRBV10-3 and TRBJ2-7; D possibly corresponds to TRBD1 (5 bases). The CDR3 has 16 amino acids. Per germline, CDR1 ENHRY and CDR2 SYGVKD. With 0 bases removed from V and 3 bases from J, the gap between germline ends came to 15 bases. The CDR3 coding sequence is TGTGCCATCAGTGAGTCTACCAGAACAGGAAGCTACGAGCAGTACTTC. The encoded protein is CAISESTRTGSYEQYF.

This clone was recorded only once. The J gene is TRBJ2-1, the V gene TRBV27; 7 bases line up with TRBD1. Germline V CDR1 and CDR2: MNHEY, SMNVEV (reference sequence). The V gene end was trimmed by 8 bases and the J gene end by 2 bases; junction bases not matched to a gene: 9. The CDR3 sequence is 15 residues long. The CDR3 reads CASYKTGIAYNEQFF. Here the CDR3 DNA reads TGTGCCAGCTACAAGACAGGGATCGCCTACAATGAGCAGTTCTTC.

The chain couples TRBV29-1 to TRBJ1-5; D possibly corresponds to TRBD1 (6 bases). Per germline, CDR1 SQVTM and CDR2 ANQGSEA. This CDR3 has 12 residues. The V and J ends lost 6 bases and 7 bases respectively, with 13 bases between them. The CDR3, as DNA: TGCAGCGTCGGGGACAATCGGCAGCCCCAGCATTTT. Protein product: CSVGDNRQPQHF.

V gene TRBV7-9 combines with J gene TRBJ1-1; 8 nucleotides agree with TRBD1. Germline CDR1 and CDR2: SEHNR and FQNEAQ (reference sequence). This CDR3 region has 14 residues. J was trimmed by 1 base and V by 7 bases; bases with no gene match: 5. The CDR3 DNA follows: TGTGCCAGCATCCAACAGGGGGGGAACACTGAAGCTTTCTTT. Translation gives CASIQQGGNTEAFF.

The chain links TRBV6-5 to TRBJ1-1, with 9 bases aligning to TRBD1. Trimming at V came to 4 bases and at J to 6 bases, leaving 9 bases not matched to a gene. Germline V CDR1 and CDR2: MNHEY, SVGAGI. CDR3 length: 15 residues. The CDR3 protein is CASSSLQGASAEAFF. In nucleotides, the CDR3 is TGTGCCAGCAGTTCCTTACAGGGGGCTTCGGCTGAAGCTTTCTTT.